Given below is one T cell receptor beta chain in context. The target antigen is unknown. The sample belongs to a study of vaccination and CD4 T cells after COVID-19. Overall study: With roughly ten mild cases and one severe, convalescent patients were SARS-CoV-2 positive by nasal swab PCR. Investigators drew the post-COVID samples a median around 96 days after diagnosis, with a range of 35 to 161. Study-wide points: Counts of SARS-CoV-2-reactive clonotypes had a median that went from 21 to 38, a nonsignificant change.

The time point was: late sampling 161 to 241 days after vaccination in a few convalescent patients. The sample's treatment: roughly ten-day PBMC culture with coronavirus spike peptide pools or control peptides (ViraFEST assay). The V gene end was trimmed by 7 bases and the J gene end by 4 bases; junction bases not matched to a gene: 12. The CDR3 loop spans 17 amino acids. CDR1 and CDR2 (germline): MDHEN, SYDVKM. Cultured CD4+ T-cell DNA underwent Oncomine TCR Beta short-read sequencing. From cultured CD4+ T cells, genomic DNA was extracted. MiXCR was run by TCRdb on the PCR reads, yielding one entry per CDR3 protein. The repertoire holds tens of thousands of distinct CDR3 sequences, with about a third as singletons.

The chain carries TRBV28 and TRBJ2-1; 11 bases are shared with TRBD2. This TCR was sampled from a human donor who had recovered from COVID-19. This specimen was CD4+ T cells from blood, cultured in vitro, taken about 7 months after SARS-CoV-2 vaccination. The CDR3 region is CASTKRVAGGWYNEQFF. In DNA form, the CDR3 reads TGTGCCAGCACCAAGCGGGTAGCGGGAGGGTGGTACAATGAGCAGTTCTTC.